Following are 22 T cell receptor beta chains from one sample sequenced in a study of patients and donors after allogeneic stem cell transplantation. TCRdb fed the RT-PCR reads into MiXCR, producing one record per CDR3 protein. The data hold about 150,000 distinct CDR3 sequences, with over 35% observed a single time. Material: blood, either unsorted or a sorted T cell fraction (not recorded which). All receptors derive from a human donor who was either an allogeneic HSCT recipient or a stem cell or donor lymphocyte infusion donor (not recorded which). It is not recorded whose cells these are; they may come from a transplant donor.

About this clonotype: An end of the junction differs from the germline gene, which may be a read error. The CDR3 DNA reads TGTACCAGCAAACAGGGAAACACTGAAGCTTTCTTT. It yields the protein CTSKQGNTEAFF. The chain employs TRBV27 and TRBJ1-1, with D perhaps TRBD1 (6 bases). The CDR3 contains 12 residues. CDR1 MNHEY and CDR2 SMNVEV come from the germline V gene (reference sequence).

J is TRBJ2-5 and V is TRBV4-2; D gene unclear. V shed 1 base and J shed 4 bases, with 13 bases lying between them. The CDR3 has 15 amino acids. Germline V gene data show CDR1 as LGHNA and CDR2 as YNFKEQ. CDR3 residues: CASSQVKAMGETQYF. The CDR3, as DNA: TGTGCCAGCAGCCAAGTAAAGGCGATGGGAGAGACCCAGTACTTC.

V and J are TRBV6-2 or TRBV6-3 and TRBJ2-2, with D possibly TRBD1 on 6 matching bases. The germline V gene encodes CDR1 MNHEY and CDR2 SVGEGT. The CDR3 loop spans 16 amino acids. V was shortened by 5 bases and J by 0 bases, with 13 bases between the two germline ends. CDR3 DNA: TGTGCCAGCAGTCGCTCAGGGGCCTCGAACACCGGGGAGCTGTTTTTT. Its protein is CASSRSGASNTGELFF.

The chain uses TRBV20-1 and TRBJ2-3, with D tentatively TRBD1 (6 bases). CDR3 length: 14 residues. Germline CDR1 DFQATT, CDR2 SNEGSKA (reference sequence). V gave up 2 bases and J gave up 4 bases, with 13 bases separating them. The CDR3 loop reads CSARRTAEADTQYF. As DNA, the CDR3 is TGCAGTGCTAGACGGACAGCTGAAGCAGATACGCAGTATTTT.

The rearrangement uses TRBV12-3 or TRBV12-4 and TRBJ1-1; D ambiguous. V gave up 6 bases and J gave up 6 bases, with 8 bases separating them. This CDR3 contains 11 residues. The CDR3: CASRFRAEAFF. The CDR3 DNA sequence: TGTGCCAGCAGGTTTAGGGCTGAAGCTTTCTTT.

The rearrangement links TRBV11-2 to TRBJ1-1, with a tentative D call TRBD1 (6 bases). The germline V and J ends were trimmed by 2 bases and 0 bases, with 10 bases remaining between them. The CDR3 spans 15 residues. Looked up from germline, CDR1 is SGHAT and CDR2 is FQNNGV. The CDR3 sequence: CASSLRGGMNTEAFF. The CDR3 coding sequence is TGTGCCAGCAGCTTACGGGGGGGCATGAACACTGAAGCTTTCTTT.

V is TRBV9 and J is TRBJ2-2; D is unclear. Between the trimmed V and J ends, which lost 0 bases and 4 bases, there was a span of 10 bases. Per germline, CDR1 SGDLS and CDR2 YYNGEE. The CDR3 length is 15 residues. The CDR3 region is CASSVDDGFTGELFF. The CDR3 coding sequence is TGTGCCAGCAGCGTAGACGACGGATTCACCGGGGAGCTGTTTTTT.

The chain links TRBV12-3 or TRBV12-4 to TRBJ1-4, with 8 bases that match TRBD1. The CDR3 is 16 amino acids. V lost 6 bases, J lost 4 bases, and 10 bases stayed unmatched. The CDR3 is CASSSNTGGNNEKLFF. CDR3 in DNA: TGTGCCAGCAGCTCGAACACAGGGGGTAATAATGAAAAACTGTTTTTT.

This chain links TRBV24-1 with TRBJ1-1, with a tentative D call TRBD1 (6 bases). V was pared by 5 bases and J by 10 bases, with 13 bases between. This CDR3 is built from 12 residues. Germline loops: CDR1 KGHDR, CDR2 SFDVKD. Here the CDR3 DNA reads TGTGCCACCAGTGCTGGGGACAACGGAGCTTTCTTT. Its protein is CATSAGDNGAFF.

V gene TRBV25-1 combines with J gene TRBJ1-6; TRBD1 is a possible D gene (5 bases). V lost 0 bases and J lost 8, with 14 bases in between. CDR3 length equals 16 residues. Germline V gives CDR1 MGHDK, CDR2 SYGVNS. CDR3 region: CASSEYGEGRYSPLHF. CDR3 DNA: TGTGCCAGCAGTGAATACGGTGAGGGGCGGTATTCACCCCTCCACTTT.

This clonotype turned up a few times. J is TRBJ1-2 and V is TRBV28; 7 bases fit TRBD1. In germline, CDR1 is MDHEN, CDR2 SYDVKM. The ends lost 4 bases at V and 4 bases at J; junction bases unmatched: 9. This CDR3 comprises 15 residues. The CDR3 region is CASSSFPGTAYGYTF. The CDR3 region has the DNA TGTGCCAGCAGTTCTTTTCCCGGGACAGCCTATGGCTACACCTTC.

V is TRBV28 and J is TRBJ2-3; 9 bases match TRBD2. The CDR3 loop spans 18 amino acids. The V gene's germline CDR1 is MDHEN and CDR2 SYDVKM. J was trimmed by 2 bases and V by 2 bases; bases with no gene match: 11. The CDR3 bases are TGTGCCAGCAGTTTAAGAATCCTAGCGGGGTACACCACAGATACGCAGTATTTT. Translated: CASSLRILAGYTTDTQYF.

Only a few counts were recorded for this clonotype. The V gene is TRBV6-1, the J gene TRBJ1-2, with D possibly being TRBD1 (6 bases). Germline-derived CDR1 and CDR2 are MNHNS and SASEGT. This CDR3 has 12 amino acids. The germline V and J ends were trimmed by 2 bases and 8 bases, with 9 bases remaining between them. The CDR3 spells CASSELQGGYTF. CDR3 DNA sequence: TGTGCCAGCAGTGAACTACAGGGCGGCTACACCTTC.

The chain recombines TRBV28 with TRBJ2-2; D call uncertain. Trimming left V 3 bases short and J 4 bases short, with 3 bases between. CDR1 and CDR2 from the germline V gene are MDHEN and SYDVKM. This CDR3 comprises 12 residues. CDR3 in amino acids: CASSFFTGELFF. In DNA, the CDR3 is TGTGCCAGCAGTTTTTTCACCGGGGAGCTGTTTTTT.

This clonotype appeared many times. The CDR3 bases are TGTGCCAGCAGTTTAGGTCAGCTCAATCAGCCCCAGCATTTT. This sequence encodes CASSLGQLNQPQHF. This chain uses TRBV12-3 or TRBV12-4 with TRBJ1-5; D unclear. The CDR3 totals 14 residues. Trimming shortened V by 1 base and J by 3 bases, and 7 bases separated the two germline ends.

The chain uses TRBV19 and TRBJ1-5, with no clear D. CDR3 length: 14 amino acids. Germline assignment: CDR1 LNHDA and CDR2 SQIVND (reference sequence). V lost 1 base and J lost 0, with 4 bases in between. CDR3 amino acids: CASSIGNSNQPQHF. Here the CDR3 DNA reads TGTGCCAGTAGTATAGGAAATAGCAATCAGCCCCAGCATTTT.

CDR3 residues: CASSRGTGSTNEKLFF. The CDR3 DNA reads TGCGCCAGCAGCCGCGGGACAGGCTCAACTAATGAAAAACTGTTTTTT. The V and J genes are TRBV5-1 and TRBJ1-4; the match to TRBD1 covers 8 bases. The CDR3 contains 16 residues. The germline gives CDR1 SGHRS, CDR2 YFSETQ. With 4 bases clipped from V and 0 bases from J, the junction kept 5 bases outside the gene matches.

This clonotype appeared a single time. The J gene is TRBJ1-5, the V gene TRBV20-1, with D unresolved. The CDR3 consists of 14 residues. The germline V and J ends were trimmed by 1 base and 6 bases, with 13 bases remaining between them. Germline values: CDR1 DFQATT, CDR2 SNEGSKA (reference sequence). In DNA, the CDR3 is TGCAGTGCTAGAGTCCCCCGCCCGGGTCAGCCCCAGCATTTT. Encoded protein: CSARVPRPGQPQHF.

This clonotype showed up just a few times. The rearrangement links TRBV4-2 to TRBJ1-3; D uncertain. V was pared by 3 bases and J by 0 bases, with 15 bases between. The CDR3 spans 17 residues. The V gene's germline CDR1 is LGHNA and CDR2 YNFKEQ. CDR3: CASSQSGRQNSGNTIYF. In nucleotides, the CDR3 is TGTGCCAGCAGCCAGTCCGGCAGACAAAACTCTGGAAACACCATATATTTT.

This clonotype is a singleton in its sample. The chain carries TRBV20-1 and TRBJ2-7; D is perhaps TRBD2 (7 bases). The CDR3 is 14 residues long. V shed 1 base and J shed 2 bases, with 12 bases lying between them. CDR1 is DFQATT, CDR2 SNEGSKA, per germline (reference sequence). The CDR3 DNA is TGCAGTGCTAGAGTTCGCGGGGGCACCTACGAGCAGTACTTC. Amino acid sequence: CSARVRGGTYEQYF.

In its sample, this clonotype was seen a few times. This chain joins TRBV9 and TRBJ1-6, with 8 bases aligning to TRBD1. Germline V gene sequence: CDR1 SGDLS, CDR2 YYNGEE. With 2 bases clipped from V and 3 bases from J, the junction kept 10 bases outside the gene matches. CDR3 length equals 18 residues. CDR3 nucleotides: TGTGCCAGCAGCGTTTCAGACGGGACAGGCTTCTATAATTCACCCCTCCACTTT. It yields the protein CASSVSDGTGFYNSPLHF.

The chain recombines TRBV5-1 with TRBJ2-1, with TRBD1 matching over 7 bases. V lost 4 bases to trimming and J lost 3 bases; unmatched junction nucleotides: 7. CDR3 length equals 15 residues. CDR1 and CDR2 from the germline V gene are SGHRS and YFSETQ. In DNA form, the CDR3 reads TGCGCCAGCAGCCCGGTGGACAGGTTCTACAATGAGCAGTTCTTC. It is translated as CASSPVDRFYNEQFF. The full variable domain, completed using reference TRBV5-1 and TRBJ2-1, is KAGVTQTPRYLIKTRGQQVTLSCSPISGHRSVSWYQQTPGQGLQFLFEYFSETQRNKGNFPGRFSGRQFSNSRSEMNVSTLELGDSALYLCASSPVDRFYNEQFFGPGTRLTVL.